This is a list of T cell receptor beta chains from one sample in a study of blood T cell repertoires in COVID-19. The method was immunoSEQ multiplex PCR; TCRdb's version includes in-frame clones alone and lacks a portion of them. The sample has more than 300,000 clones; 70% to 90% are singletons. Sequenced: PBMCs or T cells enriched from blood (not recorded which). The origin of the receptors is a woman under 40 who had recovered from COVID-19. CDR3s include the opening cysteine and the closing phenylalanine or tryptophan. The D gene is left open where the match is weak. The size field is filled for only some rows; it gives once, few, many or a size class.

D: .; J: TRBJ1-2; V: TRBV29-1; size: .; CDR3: CSVEAGFYGYTF; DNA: TGCAGCGTTGAGGCAGGGTTCTATGGCTACACCTTC
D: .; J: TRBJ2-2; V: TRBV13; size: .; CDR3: CASRPGTLNTGELFF; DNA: TGTGCCAGCAGGCCCGGGACTCTAAACACCGGGGAGCTGTTTTTT
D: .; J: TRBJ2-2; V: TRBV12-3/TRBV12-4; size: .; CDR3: CASRLGGGELFF; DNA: TGTGCCAGCAGGCTCGGAGGCGGGGAGCTGTTTTTT
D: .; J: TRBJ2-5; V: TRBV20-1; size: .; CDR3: CSARIRETQYF; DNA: TGCAGTGCTAGGATCCGGGAGACCCAGTACTTC
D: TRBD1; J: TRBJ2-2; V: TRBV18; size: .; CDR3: CASSNWTGYPGELFF; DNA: TGTGCCAGCTCTAACTGGACAGGGTATCCCGGGGAGCTGTTTTTT
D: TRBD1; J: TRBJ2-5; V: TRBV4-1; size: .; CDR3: CASSHGQGVETQYF; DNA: TGCGCCAGCAGCCACGGACAGGGTGTGGAGACCCAGTACTTC
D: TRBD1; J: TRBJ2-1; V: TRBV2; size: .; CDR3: CASNGQGVGDEQFF; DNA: TGTGCCAGCAATGGACAGGGGGTTGGAGATGAGCAGTTCTTC
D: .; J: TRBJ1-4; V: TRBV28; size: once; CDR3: CASSLRGGPPNHEKLFF; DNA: TGTGCCAGCAGTTTACGGGGGGGCCCCCCTAACCATGAAAAACTGTTTTTT
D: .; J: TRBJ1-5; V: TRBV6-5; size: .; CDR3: CASSVLGGPQHF; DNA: TGTGCCAGCAGCGTACTCGGGGGGCCCCAGCATTTT
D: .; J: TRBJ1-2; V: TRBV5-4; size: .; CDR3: CASSLPGSNYGYTF; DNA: TGTGCCAGCAGCTTGCCAGGGTCGAACTATGGCTACACCTTC
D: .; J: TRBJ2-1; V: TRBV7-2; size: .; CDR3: CASSLAPARGNEQFF; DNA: TGTGCCAGCAGCTTAGCCCCTGCCAGGGGCAATGAGCAGTTCTTC
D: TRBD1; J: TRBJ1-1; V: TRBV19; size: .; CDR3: CASSIGGQASEAFF; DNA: TGTGCCAGTAGTATCGGGGGACAGGCAAGTGAAGCTTTCTTT
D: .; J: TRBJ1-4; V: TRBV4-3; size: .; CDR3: CASSQGTSSIEKLFF; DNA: TGCGCCAGCAGCCAAGGGACTTCTTCTATAGAAAAACTGTTTTTT
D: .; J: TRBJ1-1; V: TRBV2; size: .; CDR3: CASSEPTIRTVLEAFF; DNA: TGTGCCAGCAGTGAACCAACCATTCGGACAGTCCTTGAAGCTTTCTTT
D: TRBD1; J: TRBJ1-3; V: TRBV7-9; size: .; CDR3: CASSKRQGDNRNTIYF; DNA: TGTGCCAGCAGCAAACGACAGGGGGATAATCGAAACACCATATATTTT
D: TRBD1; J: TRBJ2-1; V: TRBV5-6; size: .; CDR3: CASSLSGQPYNEQFF; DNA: TGTGCCAGCAGTCTATCGGGACAGCCCTACAATGAGCAGTTCTTC
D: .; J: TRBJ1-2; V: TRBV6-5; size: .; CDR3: CASSYDAFQGNGYTF; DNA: TGTGCCAGCAGTTACGACGCCTTCCAGGGGAACGGCTACACCTTC
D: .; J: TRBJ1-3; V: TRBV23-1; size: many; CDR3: CASKVPGVNTIYF; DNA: TGCGCCAGCAAGGTCCCGGGGGTAAACACCATATATTTT
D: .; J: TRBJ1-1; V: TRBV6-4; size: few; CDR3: CASVESWGGNTEAFF; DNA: TGTGCCAGCGTTGAGAGCTGGGGGGGGAACACTGAAGCTTTCTTT
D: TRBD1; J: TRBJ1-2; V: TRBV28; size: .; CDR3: CASKDRDNYGYTF; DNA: TGTGCCAGCAAGGACAGGGACAACTATGGCTACACCTTC
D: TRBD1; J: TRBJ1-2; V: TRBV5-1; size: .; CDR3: CASSERTGSSYGYTF; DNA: TGCGCCAGCAGCGAGCGGACAGGGTCGTCCTATGGCTACACCTTC
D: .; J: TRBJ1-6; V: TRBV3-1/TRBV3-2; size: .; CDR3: CASSQGLWQGNSPLHF; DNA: TGTGCCAGCAGCCAAGGATTGTGGCAGGGGAATTCACCCCTCCACTTT
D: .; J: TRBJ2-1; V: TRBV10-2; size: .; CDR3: CASSDWESDFRNEQFF; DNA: TGCGCCAGCAGTGATTGGGAGTCGGACTTTCGCAATGAGCAGTTCTTC
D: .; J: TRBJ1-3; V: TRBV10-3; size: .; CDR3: CAISEGWSSGNTIYF; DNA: TGTGCCATCAGTGAGGGCTGGTCCTCTGGAAACACCATATATTTT
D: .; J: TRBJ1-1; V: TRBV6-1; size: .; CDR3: CASSEPGGRVNTEAFF; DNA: TGTGCCAGCAGTGAACCTGGAGGTAGGGTGAACACTGAAGCTTTCTTT
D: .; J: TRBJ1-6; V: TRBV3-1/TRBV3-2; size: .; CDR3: CASSHTANSPLHF; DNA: TGTGCCAGCAGCCATACAGCTAATTCACCCCTCCACTTT
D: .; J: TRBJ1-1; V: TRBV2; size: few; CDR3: CAARGRENTEAFF; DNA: TGTGCCGCCCGGGGGAGGGAGAACACTGAAGCTTTCTTT
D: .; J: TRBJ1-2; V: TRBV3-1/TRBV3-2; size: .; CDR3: CASSRDTVTF; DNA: TGTGCCAGCAGCCGGGACACCGTCACCTTC
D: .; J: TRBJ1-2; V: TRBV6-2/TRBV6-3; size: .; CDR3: CASSPRTTDYGYTF; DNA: TGTGCCAGCAGCCCACGGACAACCGACTATGGCTACACCTTC
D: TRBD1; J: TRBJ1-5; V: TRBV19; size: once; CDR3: CASSITRTGGNQPQHF; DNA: TGTGCCAGTAGTATAACCCGGACAGGGGGTAATCAGCCCCAGCATTTT
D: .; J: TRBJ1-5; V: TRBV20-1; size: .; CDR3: CSASRGGGAGQPQHF; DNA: TGCAGTGCTAGTCGCGGGGGGGGCGCGGGTCAGCCCCAGCATTTT
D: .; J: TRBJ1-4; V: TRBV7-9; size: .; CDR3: CASSSRVGRGMEKLFF; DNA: TGTGCCAGCAGCTCCCGGGTGGGCAGGGGAATGGAAAAACTGTTTTTT
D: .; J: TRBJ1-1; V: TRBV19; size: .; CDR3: CASSTQENTEAFF; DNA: TGTGCCAGTAGTACACAGGAGAACACTGAAGCTTTCTTT
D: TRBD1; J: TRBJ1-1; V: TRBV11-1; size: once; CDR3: CASSLDRGTEAFF; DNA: TGTGCCAGCAGCTTAGACAGGGGAACTGAAGCTTTCTTT
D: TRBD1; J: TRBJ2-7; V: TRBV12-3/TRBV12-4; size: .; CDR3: CASSTGTAYEQYF; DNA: TGTGCCAGCAGCACCGGGACAGCCTACGAGCAGTACTTC
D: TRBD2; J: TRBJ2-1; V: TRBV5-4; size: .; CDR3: CASSLAGGRGPYNEQFF; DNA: TGTGCCAGCAGCTTGGCGGGGGGGAGAGGCCCCTACAATGAGCAGTTCTTC
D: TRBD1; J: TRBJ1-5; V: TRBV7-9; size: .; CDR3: CASSTGTDSNQPQHF; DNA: TGTGCCAGCAGCACCGGGACAGATAGCAATCAGCCCCAGCATTTT
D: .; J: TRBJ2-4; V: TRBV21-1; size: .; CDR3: CASSPSPRGLAKNIQYF; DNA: TGTGCCAGCAGCCCCTCCCCCAGGGGCCTAGCCAAAAACATTCAGTACTTC
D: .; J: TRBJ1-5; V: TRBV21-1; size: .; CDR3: CASSVGRDPNQPQHF; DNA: TGTGCCAGCAGCGTTGGCCGGGATCCCAATCAGCCCCAGCATTTT
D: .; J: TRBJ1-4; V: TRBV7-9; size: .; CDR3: CASSPTQASSVGEKLFF; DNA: TGTGCCAGCAGTCCGACGCAGGCCTCATCGGTTGGTGAAAAACTGTTTTTT
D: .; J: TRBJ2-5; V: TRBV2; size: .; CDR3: CASRGSGAPPGAQYF; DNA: TGTGCCAGCAGGGGGTCCGGAGCCCCTCCAGGGGCCCAGTACTTC
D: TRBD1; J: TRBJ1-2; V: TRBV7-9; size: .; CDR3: CASSRTGASAGYGYTF; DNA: TGTGCCAGCAGCCGAACAGGGGCCTCAGCAGGGTATGGCTACACCTTC
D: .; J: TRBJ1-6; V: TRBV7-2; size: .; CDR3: CASSLRQVGNNSPLHF; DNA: TGTGCCAGCAGCTTACGACAGGTCGGCAATAATTCACCCCTCCACTTT
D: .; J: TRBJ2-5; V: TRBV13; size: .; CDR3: CASSSREPPIRETQYF; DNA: TGTGCCAGCAGCTCTCGGGAGCCCCCCATACGTGAGACCCAGTACTTC
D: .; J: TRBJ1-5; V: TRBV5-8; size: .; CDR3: CASSTGFRNQPQHF; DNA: TGTGCCAGCAGCACCGGGTTTCGGAATCAGCCCCAGCATTTT
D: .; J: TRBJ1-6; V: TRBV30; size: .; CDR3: CAWTPGTIGSPLHF; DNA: TGTGCCTGGACACCCGGGACAATCGGGTCACCCCTCCACTTT
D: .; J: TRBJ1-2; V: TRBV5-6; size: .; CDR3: CASSLWTRSTNYGYTF; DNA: TGTGCCAGCAGCTTATGGACACGCTCTACTAACTATGGCTACACCTTC
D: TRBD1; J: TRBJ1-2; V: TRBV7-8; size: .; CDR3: CASSLMDRPGGYTF; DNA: TGTGCCAGCAGCTTAATGGACAGGCCCGGAGGCTACACCTTC
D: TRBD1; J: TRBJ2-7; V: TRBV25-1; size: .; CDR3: CASSGGTGGFYEQYF; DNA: TGTGCCAGCAGTGGGGGGACAGGGGGTTTCTACGAGCAGTACTTC
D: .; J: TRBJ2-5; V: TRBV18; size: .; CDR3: CASSPYTKETQYF; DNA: TGTGCCAGCTCACCGTACACAAAAGAGACCCAGTACTTC
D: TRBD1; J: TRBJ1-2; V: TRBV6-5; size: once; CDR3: CASLPGQAPSGYTF; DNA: TGTGCCAGCCTTCCGGGACAGGCCCCTAGTGGCTACACCTTC
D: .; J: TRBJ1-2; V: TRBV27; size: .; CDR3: CASSLVPGGTYGYTF; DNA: TGTGCCAGCAGTTTAGTTCCGGGGGGAACCTATGGCTACACCTTC
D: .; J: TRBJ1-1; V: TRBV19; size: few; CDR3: CASSIRQGGNTEAFF; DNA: TGTGCCAGTAGTATTCGGCAGGGCGGAAACACTGAAGCTTTCTTT